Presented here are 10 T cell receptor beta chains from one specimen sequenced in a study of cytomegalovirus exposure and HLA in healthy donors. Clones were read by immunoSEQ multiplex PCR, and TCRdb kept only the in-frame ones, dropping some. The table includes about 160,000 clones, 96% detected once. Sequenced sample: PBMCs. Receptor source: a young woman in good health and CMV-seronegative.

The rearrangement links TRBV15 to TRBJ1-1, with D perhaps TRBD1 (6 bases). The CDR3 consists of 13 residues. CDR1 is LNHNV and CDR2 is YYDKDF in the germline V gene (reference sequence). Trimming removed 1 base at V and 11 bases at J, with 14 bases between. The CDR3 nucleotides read TGTGCCACCAGCAGAGTCAAACAGGGAACGGCTTTCTTT. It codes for CATSRVKQGTAFF. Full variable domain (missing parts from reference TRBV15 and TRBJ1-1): DAMVIQNPRYQVTQFGKPVTLSCSQTLNHNVMYWYQQKSSQAPKLLFHYYDKDFNNEADTPDNFQSRRPNTSFCFLDIRSPGLGDTAMYLCATSRVKQGTAFFGQGTRLTVV.

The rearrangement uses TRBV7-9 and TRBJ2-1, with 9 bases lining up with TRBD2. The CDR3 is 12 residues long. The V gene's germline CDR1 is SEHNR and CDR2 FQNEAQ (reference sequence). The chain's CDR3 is CICGGARNEQFF. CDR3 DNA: TGTATTTGCGGGGGGGCTAGAAATGAGCAGTTCTTC. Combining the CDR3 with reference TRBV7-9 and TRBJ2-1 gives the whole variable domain DTGVSQNPRHKITKRGQNVTFRCDPISEHNRLYWYRQTLGQGPEFLTYFQNEAQLEKSRLLSDRFSAERPKGSFSTLEIQRTEQGDSAMYLCICGGARNEQFFGPGTRLTVL.

In nucleotides, the CDR3 is TGTGCCAGCAGCGTAGGCGACAGCAACTATGGCTACACCTTC. Protein sequence: CASSVGDSNYGYTF. The chain is built from TRBV9 and TRBJ1-2, with D possibly matching TRBD1 (5 bases). V was trimmed by 0 bases and J by 2 bases, leaving 8 bases between them. This CDR3 contains 14 residues. Germline CDR1 and CDR2: SGDLS and YYNGEE.

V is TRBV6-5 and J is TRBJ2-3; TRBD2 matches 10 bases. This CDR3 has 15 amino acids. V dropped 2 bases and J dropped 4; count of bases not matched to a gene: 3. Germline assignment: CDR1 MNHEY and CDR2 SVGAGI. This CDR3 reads CASSYTSGDADTQYF. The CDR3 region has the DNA TGTGCCAGCAGTTACACTAGCGGGGACGCAGATACGCAGTATTTT.

The CDR3 region has the DNA TGTGCCAGCTCACCCGAGCTCGGGGCCAACGTCCTGACTTTC. This gives the protein CASSPELGANVLTF. The chain is built from TRBV18 and TRBJ2-6; D remains ambiguous. Germline-derived CDR1 and CDR2 are KGHSH and LQKENI. CDR3 size: 14 residues. Trimming cost V 3 bases and J 4 bases, with 7 bases left between them.

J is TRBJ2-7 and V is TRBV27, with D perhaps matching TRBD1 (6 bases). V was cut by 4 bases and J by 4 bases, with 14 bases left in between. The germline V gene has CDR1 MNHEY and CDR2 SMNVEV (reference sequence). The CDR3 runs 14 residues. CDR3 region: CASSYSGHYYEQYF. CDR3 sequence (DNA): TGTGCCAGCAGTTACTCGGGACACTATTACGAGCAGTACTTC.

CDR3 loop: CASSRAGQETQYF. CDR3 DNA sequence: TGTGCCAGCAGCCGAGCGGGCCAAGAGACCCAGTACTTC. V is TRBV9 and J is TRBJ2-5; weak D call: TRBD2 (6 bases). The germline V gene has CDR1 SGDLS and CDR2 YYNGEE. V lost 4 bases and J 1 base, leaving 8 bases between the germline ends. The CDR3 is 13 amino acids.

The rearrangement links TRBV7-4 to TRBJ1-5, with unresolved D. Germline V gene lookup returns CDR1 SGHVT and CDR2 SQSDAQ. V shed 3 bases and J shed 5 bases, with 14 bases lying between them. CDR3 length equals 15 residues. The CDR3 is CASSFREGLYQPQHF. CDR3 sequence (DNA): TGTGCCAGCAGCTTTCGGGAGGGATTATATCAGCCCCAGCATTTT.

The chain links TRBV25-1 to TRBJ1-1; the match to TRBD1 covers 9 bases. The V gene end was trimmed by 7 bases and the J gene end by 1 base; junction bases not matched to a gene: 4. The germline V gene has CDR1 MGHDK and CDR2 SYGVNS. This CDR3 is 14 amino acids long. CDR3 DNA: TGTGCCAGCACCGAACAGGGGGCGAACACTGAAGCTTTCTTT. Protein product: CASTEQGANTEAFF.

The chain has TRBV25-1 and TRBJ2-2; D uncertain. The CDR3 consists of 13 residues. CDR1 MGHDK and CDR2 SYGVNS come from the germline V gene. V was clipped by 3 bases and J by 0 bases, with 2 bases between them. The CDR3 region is CASSDTNTGELFF. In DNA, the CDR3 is TGTGCCAGCAGTGATACGAACACCGGGGAGCTGTTTTTT.